The present TCR beta chain was sequenced within a study of blood T cell repertoires in COVID-19. The wider study: Specimens from acute and convalescent COVID-19 originated in the United States, Italy and Spain. T cells, B-cell-depleted T cells, or PBMCs supplied cDNA or gDNA.

The CDR3 contains 17 residues. The trim removed 1 base at V and 5 bases at J, leaving 13 bases unmatched. CDR1 and CDR2 (germline): SGHRS, YFSETQ. Original analysis: Nucleated cell counts were estimated from reference gene primer amplification. Profiling relied on immunoSEQ multiplex PCR, and the TCRdb table lists in-frame clones only, not all of them. V and J calls plus clone size are reproduced from that table; the DNA served to infer D and trimming. The table records about 79,000 clones, 70% to 90% of them present only once. The rearrangement joins TRBV5-1 to TRBJ2-7, with 9 bases that match TRBD1. The receptor's source is a man aged 45-60 years with active COVID-19. Sequencing was carried out using peripheral blood. The CDR3, as DNA: TGCGCCAGCAGCTTGTTGTCGGGACAGGGCTGGAATAACGAGCAGTACTTC. Its protein is CASSLLSGQGWNNEQYF. The entire variable domain, with the rest obtained from reference TRBV5-1 and TRBJ2-7, is as follows: KAGVTQTPRYLIKTRGQQVTLSCSPISGHRSVSWYQQTPGQGLQFLFEYFSETQRNKGNFPGRFSGRQFSNSRSEMNVSTLELGDSALYLCASSLLSGQGWNNEQYFGPGTRLTVT.